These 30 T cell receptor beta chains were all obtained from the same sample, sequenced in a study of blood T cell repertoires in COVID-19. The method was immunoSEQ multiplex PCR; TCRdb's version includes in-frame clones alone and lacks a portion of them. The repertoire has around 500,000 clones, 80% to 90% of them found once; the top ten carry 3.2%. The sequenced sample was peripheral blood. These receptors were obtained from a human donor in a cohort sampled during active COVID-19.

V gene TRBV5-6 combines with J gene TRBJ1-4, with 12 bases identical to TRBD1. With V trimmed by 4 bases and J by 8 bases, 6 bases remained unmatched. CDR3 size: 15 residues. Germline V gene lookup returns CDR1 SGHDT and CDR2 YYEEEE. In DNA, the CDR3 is TGTGCCAGCAGCCTGGGACAGGGGGCCGTCGAAAAACTGTTTTTT. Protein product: CASSLGQGAVEKLFF.

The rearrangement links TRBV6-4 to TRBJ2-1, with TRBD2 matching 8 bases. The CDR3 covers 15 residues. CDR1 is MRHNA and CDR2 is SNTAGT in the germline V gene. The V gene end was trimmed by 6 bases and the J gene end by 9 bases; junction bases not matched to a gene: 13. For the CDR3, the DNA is TGTGCCAGCAGCCCGGGACTAGGGGATACATCTGAGCAGTTCTTC. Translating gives CASSPGLGDTSEQFF.

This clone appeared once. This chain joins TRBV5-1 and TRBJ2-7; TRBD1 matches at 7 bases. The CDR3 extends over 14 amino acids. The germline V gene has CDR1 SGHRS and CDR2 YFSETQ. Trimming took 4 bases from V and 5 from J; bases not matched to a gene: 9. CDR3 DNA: TGCGCCAGCAGCCGGGGACAGAATTCCCACGAGCAGTACTTC. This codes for CASSRGQNSHEQYF.

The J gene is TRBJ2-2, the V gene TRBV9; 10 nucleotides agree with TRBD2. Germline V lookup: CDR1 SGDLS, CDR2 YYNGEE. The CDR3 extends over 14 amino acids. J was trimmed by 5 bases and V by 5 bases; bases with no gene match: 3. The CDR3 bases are TGTGCCAGCAGGCCGGGACTAGCGACCGGGGAGCTGTTTTTT. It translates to CASRPGLATGELFF.

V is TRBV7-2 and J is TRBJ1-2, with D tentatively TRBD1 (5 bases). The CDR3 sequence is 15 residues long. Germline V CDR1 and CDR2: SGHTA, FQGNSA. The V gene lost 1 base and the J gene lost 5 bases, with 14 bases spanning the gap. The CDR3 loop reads CASSLVGGSVYGYTF. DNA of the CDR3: TGTGCCAGCAGCTTAGTCGGGGGATCGGTTTATGGCTACACCTTC.

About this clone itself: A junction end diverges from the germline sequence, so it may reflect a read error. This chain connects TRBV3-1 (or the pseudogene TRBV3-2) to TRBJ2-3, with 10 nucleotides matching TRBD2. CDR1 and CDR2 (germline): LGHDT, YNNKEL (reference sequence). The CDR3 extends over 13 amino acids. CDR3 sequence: CASGQRGGDTQYF. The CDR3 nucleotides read TGTGCCAGCGGCCAGCGGGGGGGGGATACGCAGTATTTT.

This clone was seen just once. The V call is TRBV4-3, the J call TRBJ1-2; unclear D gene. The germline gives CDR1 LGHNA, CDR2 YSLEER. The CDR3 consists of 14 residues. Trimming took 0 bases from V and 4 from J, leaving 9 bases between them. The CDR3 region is CASSQDGQSYGYTF. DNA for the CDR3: TGCGCCAGCAGCCAAGATGGGCAGAGCTATGGCTACACCTTC.

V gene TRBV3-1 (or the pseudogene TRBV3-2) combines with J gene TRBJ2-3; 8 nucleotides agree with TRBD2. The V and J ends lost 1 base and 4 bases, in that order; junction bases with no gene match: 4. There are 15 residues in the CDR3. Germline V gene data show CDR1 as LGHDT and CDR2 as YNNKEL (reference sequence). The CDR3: CASSQAGGLPDTQYF. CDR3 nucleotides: TGTGCCAGCAGCCAAGCGGGAGGGCTCCCAGATACGCAGTATTTT.

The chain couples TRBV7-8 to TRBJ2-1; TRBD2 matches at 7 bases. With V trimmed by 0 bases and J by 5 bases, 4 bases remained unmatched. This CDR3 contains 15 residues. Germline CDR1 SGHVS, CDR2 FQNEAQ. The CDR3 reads CASSLAGTNHNEQFF. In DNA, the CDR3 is TGTGCCAGCAGCTTAGCGGGGACTAACCACAATGAGCAGTTCTTC.

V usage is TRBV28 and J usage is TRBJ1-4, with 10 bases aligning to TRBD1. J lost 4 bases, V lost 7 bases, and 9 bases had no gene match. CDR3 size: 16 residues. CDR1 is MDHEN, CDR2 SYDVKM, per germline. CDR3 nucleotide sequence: TGTGCCAGCACCACGACAGGGGGCTTCGGTAATGAAAAACTGTTTTTT. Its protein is CASTTTGGFGNEKLFF.

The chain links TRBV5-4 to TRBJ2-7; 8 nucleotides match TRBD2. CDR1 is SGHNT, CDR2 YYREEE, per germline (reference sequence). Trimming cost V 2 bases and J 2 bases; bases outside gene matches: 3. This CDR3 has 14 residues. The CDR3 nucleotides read TGTGCCAGCAGCTTAGGCGGGAGGACCTACGAGCAGTACTTC. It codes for CASSLGGRTYEQYF.

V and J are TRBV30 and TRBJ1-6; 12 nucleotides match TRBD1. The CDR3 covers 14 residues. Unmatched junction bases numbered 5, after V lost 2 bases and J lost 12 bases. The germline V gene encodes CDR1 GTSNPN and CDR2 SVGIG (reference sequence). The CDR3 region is CAWSSGTGGKPLHF. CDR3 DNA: TGTGCCTGGAGTTCAGGGACAGGGGGCAAACCCCTCCACTTT.

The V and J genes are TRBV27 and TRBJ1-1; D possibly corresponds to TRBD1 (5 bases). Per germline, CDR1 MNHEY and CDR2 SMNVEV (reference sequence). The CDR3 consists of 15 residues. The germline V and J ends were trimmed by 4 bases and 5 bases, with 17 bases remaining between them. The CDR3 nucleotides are TGTGCCAGCAGTTGGGGAGGGGCGTTAAGGACTGAAGCTTTCTTT. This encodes CASSWGGALRTEAFF.

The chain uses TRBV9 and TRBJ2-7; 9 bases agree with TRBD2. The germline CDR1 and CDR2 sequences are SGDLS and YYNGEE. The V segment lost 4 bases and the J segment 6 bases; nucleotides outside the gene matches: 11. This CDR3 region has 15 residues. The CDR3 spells CASSSQVAGVGEQYF. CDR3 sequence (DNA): TGTGCCAGCAGCAGCCAGGTAGCGGGAGTCGGCGAGCAGTACTTC.

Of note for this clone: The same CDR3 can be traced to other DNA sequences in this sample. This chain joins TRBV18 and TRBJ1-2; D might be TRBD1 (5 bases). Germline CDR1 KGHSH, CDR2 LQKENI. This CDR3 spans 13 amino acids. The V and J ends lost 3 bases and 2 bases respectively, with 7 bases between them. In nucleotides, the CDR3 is TGTGCCAGCTCACCGGGGGGGAACTATGGCTACACCTTC. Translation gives CASSPGGNYGYTF.

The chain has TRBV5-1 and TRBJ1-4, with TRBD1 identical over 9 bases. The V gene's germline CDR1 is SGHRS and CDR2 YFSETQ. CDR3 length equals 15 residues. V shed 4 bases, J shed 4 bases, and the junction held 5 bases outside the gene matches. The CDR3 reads CASSVQGANNEKLFF. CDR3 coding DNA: TGCGCCAGCAGCGTACAGGGGGCAAATAATGAAAAACTGTTTTTT.

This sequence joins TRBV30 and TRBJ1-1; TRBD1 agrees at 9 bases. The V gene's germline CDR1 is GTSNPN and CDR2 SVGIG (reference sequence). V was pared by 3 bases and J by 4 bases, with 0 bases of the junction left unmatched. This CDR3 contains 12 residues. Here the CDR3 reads CAWRTGGTEAFF. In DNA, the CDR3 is TGTGCCTGGAGGACAGGGGGCACTGAAGCTTTCTTT.

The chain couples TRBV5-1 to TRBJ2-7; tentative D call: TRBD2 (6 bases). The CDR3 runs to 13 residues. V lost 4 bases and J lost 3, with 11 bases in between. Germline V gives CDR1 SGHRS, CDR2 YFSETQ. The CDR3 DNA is TGCGCCAGCAGCCCGACTAGTTTCTACGAGCAGTACTTC. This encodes CASSPTSFYEQYF.

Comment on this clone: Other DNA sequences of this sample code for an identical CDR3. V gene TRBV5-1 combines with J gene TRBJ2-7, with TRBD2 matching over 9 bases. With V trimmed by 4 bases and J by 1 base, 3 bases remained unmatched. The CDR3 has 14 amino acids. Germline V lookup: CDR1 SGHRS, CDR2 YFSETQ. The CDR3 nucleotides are TGCGCCAGCAGCCTGGGACTAGCATCCTACGAGCAGTACTTC. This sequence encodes CASSLGLASYEQYF. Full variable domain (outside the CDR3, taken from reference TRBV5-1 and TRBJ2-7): KAGVTQTPRYLIKTRGQQVTLSCSPISGHRSVSWYQQTPGQGLQFLFEYFSETQRNKGNFPGRFSGRQFSNSRSEMNVSTLELGDSALYLCASSLGLASYEQYFGPGTRLTVT.

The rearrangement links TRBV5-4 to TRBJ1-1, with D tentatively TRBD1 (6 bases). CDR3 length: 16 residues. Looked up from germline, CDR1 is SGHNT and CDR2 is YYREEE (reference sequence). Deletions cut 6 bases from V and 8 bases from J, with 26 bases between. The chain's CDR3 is CASNPQGEFSPPEAFF. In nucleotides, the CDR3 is TGTGCCAGCAACCCACAGGGTGAGTTTAGTCCGCCCGAAGCTTTCTTT.

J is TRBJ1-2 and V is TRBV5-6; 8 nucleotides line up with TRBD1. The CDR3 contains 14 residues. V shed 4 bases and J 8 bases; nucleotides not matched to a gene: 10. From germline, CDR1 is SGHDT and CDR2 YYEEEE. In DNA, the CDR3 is TGTGCCAGCAGCCCCGGCCAGGGGGCACGGGGCTACACCTTC. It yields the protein CASSPGQGARGYTF. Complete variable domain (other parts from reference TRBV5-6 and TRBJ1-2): DAGVTQSPTHLIKTRGQQVTLRCSPKSGHDTVSWYQQALGQGPQFIFQYYEEEERQRGNFPDRFSGHQFPNYSSELNVNALLLGDSALYLCASSPGQGARGYTFGSGTRLTVV.

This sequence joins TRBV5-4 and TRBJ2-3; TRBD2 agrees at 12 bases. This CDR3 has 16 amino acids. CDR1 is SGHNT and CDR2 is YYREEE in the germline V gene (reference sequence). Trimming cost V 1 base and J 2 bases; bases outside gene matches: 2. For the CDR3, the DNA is TGTGCCAGCAGCTTGCGACTAGCGGGAGTCACAGATACGCAGTATTTT. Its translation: CASSLRLAGVTDTQYF.

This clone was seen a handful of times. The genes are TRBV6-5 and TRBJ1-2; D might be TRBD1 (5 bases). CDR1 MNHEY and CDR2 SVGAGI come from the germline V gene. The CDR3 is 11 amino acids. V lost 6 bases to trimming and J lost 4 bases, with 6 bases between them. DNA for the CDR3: TGTGCCAGCAGGACAGTCTATGGCTACACCTTC. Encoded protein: CASRTVYGYTF.

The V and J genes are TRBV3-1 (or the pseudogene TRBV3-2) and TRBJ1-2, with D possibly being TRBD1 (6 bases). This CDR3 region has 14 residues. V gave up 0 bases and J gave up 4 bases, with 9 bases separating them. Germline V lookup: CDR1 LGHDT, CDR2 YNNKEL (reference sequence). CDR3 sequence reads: CASSQDTGIYGYTF. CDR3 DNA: TGTGCCAGCAGCCAAGATACAGGGATCTATGGCTACACCTTC.

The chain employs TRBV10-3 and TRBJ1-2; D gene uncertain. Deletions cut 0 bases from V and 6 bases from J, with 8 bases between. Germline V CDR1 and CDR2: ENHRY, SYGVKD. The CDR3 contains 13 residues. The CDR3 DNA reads TGTGCCATCAGTGAGTCGACACATAATGGCTACACCTTC. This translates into CAISESTHNGYTF.

CDR3 nucleotide sequence: TGTGCCAGCTCAACAACCGGGACTAGCGGGGTTAATGAGCAGTTCTTC. Translated, it gives CASSTTGTSGVNEQFF. The J gene is TRBJ2-1, the V gene TRBV18, with 13 bases aligning to TRBD2. Germline assignment: CDR1 KGHSH and CDR2 LQKENI. The CDR3 runs 16 residues. After removal of 5 bases from V and 7 bases from J, the junction contained 8 bases not matched to a gene.

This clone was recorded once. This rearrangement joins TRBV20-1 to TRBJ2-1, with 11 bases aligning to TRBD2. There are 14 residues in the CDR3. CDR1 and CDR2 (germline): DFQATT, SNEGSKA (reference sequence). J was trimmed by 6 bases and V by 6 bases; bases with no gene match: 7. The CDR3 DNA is TGCAGTGCAAGTAGCGGGAGGGTCTTCAATGAGCAGTTCTTC. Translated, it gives CSASSGRVFNEQFF.

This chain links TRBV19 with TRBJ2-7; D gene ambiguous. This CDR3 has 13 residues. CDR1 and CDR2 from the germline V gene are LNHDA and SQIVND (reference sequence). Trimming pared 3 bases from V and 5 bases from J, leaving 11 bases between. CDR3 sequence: CASSIRLSHEQYF. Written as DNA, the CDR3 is TGTGCCAGTAGTATCAGGTTATCGCACGAGCAGTACTTC.

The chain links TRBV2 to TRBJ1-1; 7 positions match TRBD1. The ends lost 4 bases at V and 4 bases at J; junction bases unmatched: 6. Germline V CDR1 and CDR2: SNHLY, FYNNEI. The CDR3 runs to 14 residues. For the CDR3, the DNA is TGTGCCAGCAGTGTGGAGGGGGCTGGCACTGAAGCTTTCTTT. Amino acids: CASSVEGAGTEAFF.

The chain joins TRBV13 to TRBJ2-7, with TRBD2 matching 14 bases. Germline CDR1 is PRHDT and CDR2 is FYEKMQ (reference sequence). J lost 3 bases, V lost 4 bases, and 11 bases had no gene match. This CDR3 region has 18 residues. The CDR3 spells CASSSSGTSGSPRYEQYF. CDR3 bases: TGTGCCAGCAGCTCTTCTGGGACTAGCGGGAGTCCCCGCTACGAGCAGTACTTC.